This T cell receptor (beta chain) emerged from a study of beta chain features in type 1 diabetes. This CDR3 comprises 15 residues. V lost 4 bases to trimming and J lost 0 bases, with 11 bases between them. Germline V gene lookup returns CDR1 PRHDT and CDR2 FYEKMQ (reference sequence). Every bit of the isolated RNA underwent reverse transcription, so sequencing read expressed TCRB transcripts. TCRdb keeps only in-frame clones here, not all; method: immunoSEQ multiplex PCR. This table holds approximately 150,000 clones, approximately 62% found once. Turning to this clone: What it binds is unknown.

Study-wide results and caveats: With patients and controls alike, PCR might favor shorter templates to an equal degree. Moderately but significantly shorter TCRB CDR3s were found in Type 1 diabetes patients in all four CD4+ subsets. Comparison showed that naive, central memory and Treg TCRB repertoires appeared more similar among patients than among healthy donors.

Sequences were obtained from naive CD4+ T cells from blood. The chain is built from TRBV13 and TRBJ2-3; D may be TRBD1 (5 bases). This TCR came from a man aged 25 to 45 with type 1 diabetes. CDR3 sequence (DNA): TGTGCCAGCAGCTCCTGGACAAAAAGCACAGATACGCAGTATTTT. It translates to CASSSWTKSTDTQYF.